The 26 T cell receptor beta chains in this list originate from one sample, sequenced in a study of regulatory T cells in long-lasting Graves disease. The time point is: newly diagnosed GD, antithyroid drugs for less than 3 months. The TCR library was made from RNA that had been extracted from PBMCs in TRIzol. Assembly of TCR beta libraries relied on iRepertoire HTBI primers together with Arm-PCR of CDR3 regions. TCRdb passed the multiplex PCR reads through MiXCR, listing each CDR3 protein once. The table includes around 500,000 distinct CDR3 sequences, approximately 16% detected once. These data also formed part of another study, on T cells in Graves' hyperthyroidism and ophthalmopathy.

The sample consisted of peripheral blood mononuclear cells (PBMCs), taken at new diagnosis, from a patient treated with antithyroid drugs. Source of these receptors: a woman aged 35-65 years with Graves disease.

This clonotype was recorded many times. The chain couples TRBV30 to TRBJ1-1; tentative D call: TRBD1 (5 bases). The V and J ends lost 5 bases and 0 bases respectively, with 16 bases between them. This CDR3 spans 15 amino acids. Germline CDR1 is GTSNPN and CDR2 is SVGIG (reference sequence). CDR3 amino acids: CAWRRSGTVNTEAFF. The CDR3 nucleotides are TGTGCCTGGCGTAGATCCGGGACGGTGAACACTGAAGCTTTCTTT.

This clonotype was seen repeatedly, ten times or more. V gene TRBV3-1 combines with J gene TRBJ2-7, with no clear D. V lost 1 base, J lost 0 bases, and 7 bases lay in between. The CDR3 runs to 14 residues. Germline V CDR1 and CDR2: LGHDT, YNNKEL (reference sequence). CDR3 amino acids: CASSQGAISYEQYF. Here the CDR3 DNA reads TGTGCCAGCAGCCAAGGTGCAATCTCCTACGAGCAGTACTTC.

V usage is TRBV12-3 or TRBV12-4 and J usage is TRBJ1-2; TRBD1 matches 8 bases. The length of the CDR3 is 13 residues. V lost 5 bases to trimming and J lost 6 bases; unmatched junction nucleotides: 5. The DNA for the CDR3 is TGTGCCAGCAGTCAAACAGGGGGTGATGGCTACACCTTC. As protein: CASSQTGGDGYTF.

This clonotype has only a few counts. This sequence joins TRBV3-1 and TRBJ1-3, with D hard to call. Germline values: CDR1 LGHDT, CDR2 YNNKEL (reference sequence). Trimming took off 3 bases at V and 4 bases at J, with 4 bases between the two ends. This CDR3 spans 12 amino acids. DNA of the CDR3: TGTGCCAGCAGCCAGCTGGGAAACACCATATATTTT. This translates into CASSQLGNTIYF.

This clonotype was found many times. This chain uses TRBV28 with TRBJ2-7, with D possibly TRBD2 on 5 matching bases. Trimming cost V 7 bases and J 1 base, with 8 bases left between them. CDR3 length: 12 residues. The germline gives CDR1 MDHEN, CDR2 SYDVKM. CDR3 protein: CASISGSYEQYF. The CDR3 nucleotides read TGTGCCAGCATTTCGGGATCCTACGAGCAGTACTTC.

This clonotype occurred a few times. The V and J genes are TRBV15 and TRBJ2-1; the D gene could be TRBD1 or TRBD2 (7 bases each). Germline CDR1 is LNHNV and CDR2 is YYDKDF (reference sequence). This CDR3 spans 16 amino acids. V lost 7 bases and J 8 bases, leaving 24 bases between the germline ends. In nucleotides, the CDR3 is TGTGCCACCACCCCAGGGGGGGCAGGGGGTGTTTATGAGCAGTTCTTC. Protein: CATTPGGAGGVYEQFF.

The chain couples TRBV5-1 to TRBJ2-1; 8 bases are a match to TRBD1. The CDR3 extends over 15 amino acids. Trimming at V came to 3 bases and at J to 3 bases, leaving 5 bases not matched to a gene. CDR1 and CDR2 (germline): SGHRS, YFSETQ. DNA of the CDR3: TGCGCCAGCAGCTCGGACAGGGACTTCTACAATGAGCAGTTCTTC. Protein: CASSSDRDFYNEQFF.

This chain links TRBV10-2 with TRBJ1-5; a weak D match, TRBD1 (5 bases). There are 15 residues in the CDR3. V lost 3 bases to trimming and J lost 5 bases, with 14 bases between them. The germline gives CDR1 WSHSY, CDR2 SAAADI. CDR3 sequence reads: CASSDAGEGHQPQHF. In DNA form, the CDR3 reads TGCGCCAGCAGTGATGCGGGGGAAGGCCATCAGCCCCAGCATTTT.

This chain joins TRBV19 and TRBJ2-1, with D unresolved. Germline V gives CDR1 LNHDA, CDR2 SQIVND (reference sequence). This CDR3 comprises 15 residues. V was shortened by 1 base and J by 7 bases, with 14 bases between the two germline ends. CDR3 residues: CASSIASHPRNEQFF. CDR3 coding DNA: TGTGCCAGTAGTATAGCCAGCCACCCTAGAAATGAGCAGTTCTTC.

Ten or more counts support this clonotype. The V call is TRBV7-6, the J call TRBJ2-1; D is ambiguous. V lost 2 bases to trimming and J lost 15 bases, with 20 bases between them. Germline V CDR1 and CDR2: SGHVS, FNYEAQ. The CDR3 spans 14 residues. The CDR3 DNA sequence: TGTGCCAGCAGCTTAACAGTTACGGCCCCAATACGGTTCTTC. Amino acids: CASSLTVTAPIRFF.

The chain's CDR3 is CASSPREEDGYTF. The CDR3 DNA reads as TGTGCCAGCTCACCAAGGGAGGAGGATGGCTACACCTTC. The V gene is TRBV18, the J gene TRBJ1-2; D not certain. V shed 2 bases and J shed 6 bases, with 10 bases lying between them. Germline V gene lookup returns CDR1 KGHSH and CDR2 LQKENI. The CDR3 consists of 13 residues.

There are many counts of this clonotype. The CDR3 loop is CASSLLWTDFYGYTF. The CDR3 nucleotides are TGTGCCAGCAGTCTCCTCTGGACAGACTTCTATGGCTACACCTTC. V gene TRBV12-3 or TRBV12-4 combines with J gene TRBJ1-2; maybe TRBD1 (6 bases). Trimming cost V 5 bases and J 4 bases, with 17 bases left between them. The CDR3 totals 15 residues.

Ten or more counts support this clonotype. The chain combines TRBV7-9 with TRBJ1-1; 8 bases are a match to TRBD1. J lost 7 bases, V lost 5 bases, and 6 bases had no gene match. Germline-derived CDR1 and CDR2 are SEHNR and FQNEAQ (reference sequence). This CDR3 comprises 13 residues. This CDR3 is CASSLDRGVEAFF. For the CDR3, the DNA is TGTGCCAGCAGCCTAGACAGGGGTGTTGAAGCTTTCTTT.

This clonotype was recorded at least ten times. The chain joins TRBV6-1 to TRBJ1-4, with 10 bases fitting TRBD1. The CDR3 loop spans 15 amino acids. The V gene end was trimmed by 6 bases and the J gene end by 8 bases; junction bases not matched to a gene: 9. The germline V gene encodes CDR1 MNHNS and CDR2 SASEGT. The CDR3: CASRHTGTGEEKLFF. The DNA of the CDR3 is TGTGCCAGCAGACACACCGGGACAGGGGAGGAAAAACTGTTTTTT.

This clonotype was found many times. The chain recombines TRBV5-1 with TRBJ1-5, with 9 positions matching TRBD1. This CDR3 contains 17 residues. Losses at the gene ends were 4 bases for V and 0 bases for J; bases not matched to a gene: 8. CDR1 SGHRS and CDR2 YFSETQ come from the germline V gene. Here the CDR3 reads CASSPGQGDNSNQPQHF. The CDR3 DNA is TGCGCCAGCAGCCCGGGACAGGGAGATAATAGCAATCAGCCCCAGCATTTT.

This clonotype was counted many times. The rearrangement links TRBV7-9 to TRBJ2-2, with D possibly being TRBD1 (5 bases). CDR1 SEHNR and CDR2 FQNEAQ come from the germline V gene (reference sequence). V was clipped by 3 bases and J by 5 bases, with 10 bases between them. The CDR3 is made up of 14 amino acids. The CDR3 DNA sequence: TGTGCCAGCAGCTTTGCAGGGCGGACCGGGGAGCTGTTTTTT. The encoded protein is CASSFAGRTGELFF.

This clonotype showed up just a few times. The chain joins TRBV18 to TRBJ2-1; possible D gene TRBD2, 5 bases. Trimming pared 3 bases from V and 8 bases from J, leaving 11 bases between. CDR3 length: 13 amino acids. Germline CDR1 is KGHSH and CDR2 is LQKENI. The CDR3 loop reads CASSPQTNHEQFF. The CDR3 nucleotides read TGTGCCAGCTCACCGCAGACTAATCATGAGCAGTTCTTC.

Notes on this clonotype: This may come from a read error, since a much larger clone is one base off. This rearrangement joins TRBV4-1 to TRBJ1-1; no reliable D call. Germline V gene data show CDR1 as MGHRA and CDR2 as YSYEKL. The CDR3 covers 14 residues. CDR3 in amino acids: CASSQERVNTEALF. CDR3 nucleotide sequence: TGCGCCAGCAGCCAAGAAAGGGTGAACACTGAAGCTCTCTTT.

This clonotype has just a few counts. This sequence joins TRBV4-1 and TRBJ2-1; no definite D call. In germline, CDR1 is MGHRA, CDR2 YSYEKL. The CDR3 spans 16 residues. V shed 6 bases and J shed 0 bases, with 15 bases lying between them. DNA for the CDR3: TGCGCCAGCAGTCCCTCGCGGCCGAGCTCCTACAATGAGCAGTTCTTC. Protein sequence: CASSPSRPSSYNEQFF.

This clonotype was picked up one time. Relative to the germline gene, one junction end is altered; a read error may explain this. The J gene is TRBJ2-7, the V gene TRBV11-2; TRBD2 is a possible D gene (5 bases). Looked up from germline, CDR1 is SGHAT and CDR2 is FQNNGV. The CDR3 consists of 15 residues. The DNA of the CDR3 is TGTGCCAGCAGCTTAGATCGGGGTAGGCCCTACGAGCAGGACTTC. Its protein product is CASSLDRGRPYEQDF.

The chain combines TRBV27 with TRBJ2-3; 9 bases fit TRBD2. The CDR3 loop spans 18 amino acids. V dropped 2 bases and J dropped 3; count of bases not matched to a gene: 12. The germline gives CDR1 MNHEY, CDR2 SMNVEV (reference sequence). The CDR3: CASSLLAGGLRETDTQYF. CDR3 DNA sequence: TGTGCCAGCAGTTTACTTGCGGGGGGGCTTAGGGAAACAGATACGCAGTATTTT.

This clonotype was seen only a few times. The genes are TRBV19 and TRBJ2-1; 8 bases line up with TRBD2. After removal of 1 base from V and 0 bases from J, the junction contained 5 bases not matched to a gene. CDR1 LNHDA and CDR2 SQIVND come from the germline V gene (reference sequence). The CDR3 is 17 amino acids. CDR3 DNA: TGTGCCAGTAGTATAGGTAGCGGGATAGCCTCCTACAATGAGCAGTTCTTC. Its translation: CASSIGSGIASYNEQFF.

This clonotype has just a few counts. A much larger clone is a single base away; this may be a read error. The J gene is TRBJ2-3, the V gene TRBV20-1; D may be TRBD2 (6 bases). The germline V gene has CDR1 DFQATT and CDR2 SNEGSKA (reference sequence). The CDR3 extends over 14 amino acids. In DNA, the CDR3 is TGCAGTGCGCCGCCCGCGGGGCTAACAGATACGCAGTGTTTT. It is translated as CSAPPAGLTDTQCF.

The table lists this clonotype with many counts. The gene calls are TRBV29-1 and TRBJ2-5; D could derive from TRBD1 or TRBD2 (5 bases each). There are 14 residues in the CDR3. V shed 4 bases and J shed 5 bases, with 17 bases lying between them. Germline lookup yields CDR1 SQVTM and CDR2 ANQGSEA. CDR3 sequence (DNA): TGCAGCGTTGGGGGGACCAGCCCACGGGAGACCCAGTACTTC. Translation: CSVGGTSPRETQYF.

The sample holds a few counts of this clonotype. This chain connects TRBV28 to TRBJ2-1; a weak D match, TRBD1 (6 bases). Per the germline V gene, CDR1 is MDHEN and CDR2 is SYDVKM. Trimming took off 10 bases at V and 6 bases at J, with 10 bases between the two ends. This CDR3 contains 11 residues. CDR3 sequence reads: CAIQGLNEQFF. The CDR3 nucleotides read TGTGCCATACAGGGTCTCAATGAGCAGTTCTTC.

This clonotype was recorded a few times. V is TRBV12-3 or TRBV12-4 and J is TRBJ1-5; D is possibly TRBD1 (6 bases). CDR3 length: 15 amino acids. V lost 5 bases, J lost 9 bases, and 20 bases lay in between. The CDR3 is CASSNTGSSGRPQHF. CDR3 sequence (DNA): TGTGCCAGCAGTAACACAGGGAGCTCCGGTCGGCCCCAGCATTTT.